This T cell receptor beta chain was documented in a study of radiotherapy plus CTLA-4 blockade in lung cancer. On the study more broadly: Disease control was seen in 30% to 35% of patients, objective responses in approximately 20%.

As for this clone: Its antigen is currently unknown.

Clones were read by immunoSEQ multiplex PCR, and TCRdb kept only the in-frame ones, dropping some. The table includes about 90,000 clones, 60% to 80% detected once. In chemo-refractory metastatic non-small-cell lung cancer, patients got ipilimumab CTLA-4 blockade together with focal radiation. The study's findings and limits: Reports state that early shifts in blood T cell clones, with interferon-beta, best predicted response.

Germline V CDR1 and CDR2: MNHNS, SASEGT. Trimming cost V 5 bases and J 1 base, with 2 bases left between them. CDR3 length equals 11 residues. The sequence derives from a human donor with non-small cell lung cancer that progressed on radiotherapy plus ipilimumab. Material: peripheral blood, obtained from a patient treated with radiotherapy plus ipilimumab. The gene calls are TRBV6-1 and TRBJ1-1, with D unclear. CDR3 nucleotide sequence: TGTGCCAGCAGTTGGAACACTGAAGCTTTCTTT. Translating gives CASSWNTEAFF.